What follows are 20 T cell receptor beta chains derived from one specimen sequenced in a study of blood T cell repertoires in COVID-19. Sequencing was performed with immunoSEQ multiplex PCR; in TCRdb, only in-frame clones are kept and a portion is missing. This table holds 100,000 or so clones, 65% to 80% found once. The sequenced sample consisted of peripheral blood. All receptors come from a woman aged 70-85 years with acute or convalescent COVID-19.

This clone was seen only once. This chain uses TRBV5-6 with TRBJ1-5, with D tentatively TRBD1 (6 bases). From germline, CDR1 is SGHDT and CDR2 YYEEEE. V lost 0 bases to trimming and J lost 11 bases, with 18 bases between them. The CDR3 consists of 15 residues. In DNA, the CDR3 is TGTGCCAGCAGCTTGGCCCGACAGGCGCCAGGGGCCCAGCATTTT. This sequence encodes CASSLARQAPGAQHF.

The CDR3: CASSLVAGGTGEQYF. CDR3 DNA sequence: TGTGCCAGCAGCTTAGTCGCCGGGGGGACAGGGGAGCAGTACTTC. This chain uses TRBV7-8 with TRBJ2-7; TRBD1 aligns across 9 bases. Germline V gene sequence: CDR1 SGHVS, CDR2 FQNEAQ. Losses at the gene ends were 1 base for V and 7 bases for J; bases not matched to a gene: 8. The CDR3 is 15 residues long.

The chain employs TRBV25-1 and TRBJ1-2, with 7 bases lining up with TRBD1. Germline assignment: CDR1 MGHDK and CDR2 SYGVNS. V was pared by 4 bases and J by 8 bases, with 7 bases of the junction left unmatched. The CDR3 runs to 13 residues. In nucleotides, the CDR3 is TGTGCCAGCAGTGTGTCAGGGGGTAGGGGCTACACCTTC. Translation: CASSVSGGRGYTF.

Here the CDR3 reads CASSLAAYGELFF. CDR3 DNA: TGTGCCAGCAGCTTAGCAGCCTACGGGGAGCTGTTTTTT. This rearrangement joins TRBV7-2 to TRBJ2-2, with unresolved D. V was clipped by 0 bases and J by 7 bases, with 6 bases between them. The CDR3 is 13 amino acids. Germline CDR1 SGHTA, CDR2 FQGNSA. The entire variable domain, with the rest obtained from reference TRBV7-2 and TRBJ2-2, is as follows: GAGVSQSPSNKVTEKGKDVELRCDPISGHTALYWYRQSLGQGLEFLIYFQGNSAPDKSGLPSDRFSAERTGGSVSTLTIQRTQQEDSAVYLCASSLAAYGELFFGEGSRLTVL.

The gene calls are TRBV10-3 and TRBJ2-7; weak D call: TRBD2 (5 bases). This CDR3 is built from 15 residues. The germline V gene has CDR1 ENHRY and CDR2 SYGVKD. V gave up 8 bases and J gave up 0 bases, with 17 bases separating them. CDR3 coding DNA: TGTGCCATCCTGGGAGTCCACGGTAGCTCCTACGAGCAGTACTTC. Protein sequence: CAILGVHGSSYEQYF.

The V gene is TRBV7-2, the J gene TRBJ1-4; TRBD1 agrees at 8 bases. The V gene end was trimmed by 4 bases and the J gene end by 0 bases; junction bases not matched to a gene: 10. Germline CDR1 SGHTA, CDR2 FQGNSA. This CDR3 is 18 amino acids long. For the CDR3, the DNA is TGTGCCAGCAGCTCTGGCCGGGACAGGATCACAACTAATGAAAAACTGTTTTTT. It translates to CASSSGRDRITTNEKLFF.

This clone was recorded once. V gene TRBV5-8 combines with J gene TRBJ1-6; the match to TRBD1 covers 10 bases. Looked up from germline, CDR1 is SGHTS and CDR2 is YDEGEE. This CDR3 spans 18 amino acids. V trimming: 2 bases; J trimming: 5 bases; junction bases outside the gene matches: 10. CDR3 coding DNA: TGTGCCAGCAGCTTAGGGGACAGGGGCTTGGGGAATAATTCACCCCTCCACTTT. This translates into CASSLGDRGLGNNSPLHF.

The rearrangement links TRBV2 to TRBJ1-2; D may be TRBD1 (5 bases). Trimming cost V 7 bases and J 1 base, with 22 bases left between them. This CDR3 has 17 residues. CDR1 and CDR2 (germline): SNHLY, FYNNEI. CDR3 sequence (DNA): TGTGCCAGCATTCGTAGCGGGGTCCCGGGGGTTAACTATGGCTACACCTTC. It translates to CASIRSGVPGVNYGYTF.

The chain employs TRBV20-1 and TRBJ2-1, with D possibly being TRBD2 (5 bases). The ends were cut back, 3 bases at V and 4 bases at J, with 13 bases in the middle. The CDR3 extends over 14 amino acids. Looked up from germline, CDR1 is DFQATT and CDR2 is SNEGSKA (reference sequence). The CDR3 DNA sequence: TGCAGTGCTAGTACCGACTACGGTTACAATGAGCAGTTCTTC. It yields the protein CSASTDYGYNEQFF.

The chain links TRBV3-1 (or the pseudogene TRBV3-2) to TRBJ2-5; 13 bases are shared with TRBD2. Unmatched junction bases numbered 7, after V lost 5 bases and J lost 4 bases. Germline V gene sequence: CDR1 LGHDT, CDR2 YNNKEL (reference sequence). The CDR3 consists of 16 residues. CDR3 region: CASSSAGLAGAETQYF. CDR3 DNA sequence: TGTGCCAGCAGCTCGGCAGGACTAGCGGGGGCAGAGACCCAGTACTTC.

This chain links TRBV12-3 or TRBV12-4 with TRBJ1-1; 8 nucleotides align to TRBD1. The CDR3 spans 13 residues. Trimming took 5 bases from V and 7 from J; bases not matched to a gene: 6. The CDR3 region is CASSPTGTGEAFF. CDR3 nucleotide sequence: TGTGCCAGCAGTCCTACCGGGACAGGTGAAGCTTTCTTT.

In regard to this clone: The DNA is omitted, as the CDR3 cannot be located on it reliably, and the CDR3 follows TCRdb's listing. V is TRBV5-5 and J is TRBJ2-4; the DNA was not used to check the table's D call, TRBD1. With termini counted, the CDR3 has 11 amino acids. The V gene's germline CDR1 is SGHKS and CDR2 YYEKEE (reference sequence). The CDR3 sequence: CASSWGQGAHF.

The chain couples TRBV30 to TRBJ2-6, with D maybe TRBD2 (5 bases). The CDR3 totals 14 residues. V was clipped by 3 bases and J by 4 bases, with 10 bases between them. From germline, CDR1 is GTSNPN and CDR2 SVGIG (reference sequence). The CDR3 region is CAWSQRRGANVLTF. CDR3 sequence (DNA): TGTGCCTGGAGCCAACGGAGGGGGGCCAACGTCCTGACTTTC.

The genes are TRBV5-6 and TRBJ2-2; perhaps TRBD2 as D (6 bases). CDR1 and CDR2 from the germline V gene are SGHDT and YYEEEE. The V and J ends lost 5 bases and 6 bases respectively, with 14 bases between them. The CDR3 spans 14 residues. The CDR3 coding sequence is TGTGCCAGCAGGGGAGGCAGGGTGGCCGGGGAGCTGTTTTTT. Protein product: CASRGGRVAGELFF.

The chain joins TRBV7-2 to TRBJ2-4; 12 bases are shared with TRBD2. The CDR3 contains 18 residues. The junction had 13 bases not matched to a gene; V was cut back by 5 bases and J by 5 bases. From germline, CDR1 is SGHTA and CDR2 FQGNSA. The CDR3 sequence is CASSPRGLAGGPQNIQYF. The CDR3 DNA follows: TGTGCCAGCAGCCCTAGGGGGCTAGCGGGGGGGCCTCAAAACATTCAGTACTTC.

The V call is TRBV2, the J call TRBJ2-1; maybe TRBD1 (7 bases). Germline V gene lookup returns CDR1 SNHLY and CDR2 FYNNEI. V was pared by 3 bases and J by 8 bases, with 14 bases between. This CDR3 comprises 14 residues. CDR3 region: CASSEWRGLDEQFF. The CDR3 region has the DNA TGTGCCAGCAGTGAGTGGAGGGGGCTAGATGAGCAGTTCTTC.

V is TRBV7-8 and J is TRBJ2-7; D is uncertain. This CDR3 spans 13 amino acids. Germline values: CDR1 SGHVS, CDR2 FQNEAQ. Trimming left V 1 base short and J 3 bases short, with 7 bases between. The CDR3 coding sequence is TGTGCCAGCAGCTTAGTGGTCAGCTACGAGCAGTACTTC. This gives the protein CASSLVVSYEQYF. Combining the CDR3 with reference TRBV7-8 and TRBJ2-7 gives the whole variable domain GAGVSQSPRYKVAKRGQDVALRCDPISGHVSLFWYQQALGQGPEFLTYFQNEAQLDKSGLPSDRFFAERPEGSVSTLKIQRTQQEDSAVYLCASSLVVSYEQYFGPGTRLTVT.

This chain connects TRBV6-2 or TRBV6-3 to TRBJ2-3, with D possibly matching TRBD2 (6 bases). The CDR3 contains 13 residues. V dropped 6 bases and J dropped 4 bases, with 11 bases sitting between them. The germline V gene encodes CDR1 MNHEY and CDR2 SVGEGT. CDR3 region: CASSRSGADTQYF. The CDR3, as DNA: TGTGCCAGCAGCCGGTCGGGGGCAGATACGCAGTATTTT.

Concerning this clone: A read error may account for a junction end that differs from germline. J is TRBJ1-2 and V is TRBV29-1; tentatively, D is TRBD1 (6 bases). CDR3 length: 12 amino acids. The V gene's germline CDR1 is SQVTM and CDR2 ANQGSEA. The CDR3 is CSVEDRRYGYTF. DNA of the CDR3: TGCAGCGTCGAAGACAGGCGCTATGGCTACACCTTC.

The genes are TRBV5-6 and TRBJ2-5; 11 nucleotides align to TRBD2. The J segment lost 0 bases and the V segment lost 4 bases, leaving 5 bases of the junction unmatched. The V gene's germline CDR1 is SGHDT and CDR2 YYEEEE. The CDR3 has 16 amino acids. CDR3 bases: TGTGCCAGCAGCGTCGGGACTAGCGGACACCAAGAGACCCAGTACTTC. Its protein product is CASSVGTSGHQETQYF.